What follows are 10 T cell receptor beta chains derived from one specimen sequenced in a study of blood T cell repertoires in COVID-19. Assay: immunoSEQ multiplex PCR; the TCRdb copy retains only in-frame clones and omits some. The table has tens of thousands of clones, roughly 80% seen once. The sample consisted of peripheral blood. The receptor set was obtained from an elderly woman with acute or convalescent COVID-19.

This clone has just a few counts. A read error may account for a junction end that differs from germline. The gene calls are TRBV3-1 (or the pseudogene TRBV3-2) and TRBJ2-5; a possible D gene is TRBD1 (5 bases). The length of the CDR3 is 12 residues. Germline assignment: CDR1 LGHDT and CDR2 YNNKEL (reference sequence). CDR3 residues: CASSHRAEIQYF. In nucleotides, the CDR3 is TGTGCCAGCAGCCACAGGGCAGAGATCCAGTACTTC.

The gene calls are TRBV10-3 and TRBJ2-7, with D possibly being TRBD1 (6 bases). Trimming left V 3 bases short and J 3 bases short, with 12 bases between. The CDR3 is made up of 14 amino acids. Germline loops: CDR1 ENHRY, CDR2 SYGVKD. CDR3 sequence (DNA): TGTGCCATCAGTGACCAGGGGTCGGGCTACGAGCAGTACTTC. Translating gives CAISDQGSGYEQYF.

The chain recombines TRBV27 with TRBJ2-7; the D gene is possibly TRBD1 (6 bases). The CDR3 is made up of 14 amino acids. In germline, CDR1 is MNHEY, CDR2 SMNVEV (reference sequence). The V and J ends lost 5 bases and 1 base respectively, with 12 bases between them. As DNA, the CDR3 is TGTGCCAGCAGTCGAAACAGGGATTCCTACGAGCAGTACTTC. Translating gives CASSRNRDSYEQYF.

V and J are TRBV10-1 and TRBJ2-1, with D maybe TRBD1 (5 bases). The germline CDR1 and CDR2 sequences are WNHNN and SYGVQD (reference sequence). The CDR3 totals 14 residues. V lost 4 bases and J 7 bases, leaving 14 bases between the germline ends. The CDR3: CASSGGRVGNEQFF. The CDR3 DNA follows: TGCGCCAGCAGTGGCGGCAGGGTGGGGAATGAGCAGTTCTTC.

The chain combines TRBV7-2 with TRBJ2-7; TRBD2 might be the D (5 bases). V was trimmed by 4 bases and J by 0 bases, leaving 13 bases between them. This CDR3 region has 15 residues. From germline, CDR1 is SGHTA and CDR2 FQGNSA. CDR3 sequence reads: CASSSRPSPSYEQYF. CDR3 coding DNA: TGTGCCAGCAGCTCACGGCCTAGCCCCTCCTACGAGCAGTACTTC. Looking up the rest from reference TRBV7-2 and TRBJ2-7 gives the full variable domain: GAGVSQSPSNKVTEKGKDVELRCDPISGHTALYWYRQSLGQGLEFLIYFQGNSAPDKSGLPSDRFSAERTGGSVSTLTIQRTQQEDSAVYLCASSSRPSPSYEQYFGPGTRLTVT.

The chain uses TRBV2 and TRBJ1-2, with D tentatively TRBD1 (5 bases). Germline lookup yields CDR1 SNHLY and CDR2 FYNNEI. Trimming stripped 5 bases from V and 7 bases from J, with 20 bases between. This CDR3 spans 15 amino acids. The CDR3 protein is CASSKPERRGSGYTF. CDR3 DNA: TGTGCCAGCAGTAAACCGGAAAGAAGGGGATCTGGCTACACCTTC.

This chain links TRBV7-3 with TRBJ2-1; TRBD2 matches 10 bases. Germline trimming cut 8 bases from V and 8 bases from J; bases unmatched to any gene: 12. Germline-derived CDR1 and CDR2 are SGHTA and FQGTGA. The CDR3 runs 15 residues. This CDR3 reads CASQASGGPEDEQFF. The CDR3 DNA follows: TGTGCCAGCCAAGCTAGCGGGGGCCCTGAGGATGAGCAGTTCTTC.

A remark on this clone: Additional DNA sequences in this sample encode the identical CDR3. The chain joins TRBV5-1 to TRBJ2-5, with 7 bases matching TRBD1. With 0 bases clipped from V and 5 bases from J, the junction kept 4 bases outside the gene matches. Germline V gives CDR1 SGHRS, CDR2 YFSETQ. The CDR3 length is 14 residues. The CDR3 reads CASSLGQGWETQYF. The CDR3 nucleotides read TGCGCCAGCAGCTTGGGACAGGGCTGGGAGACCCAGTACTTC.

This clone was seen once. V usage is TRBV5-1 and J usage is TRBJ2-5, with D perhaps TRBD1 (5 bases). V was pared by 2 bases and J by 2 bases, with 7 bases between. CDR1 and CDR2 (germline): SGHRS, YFSETQ. The CDR3 is 13 amino acids. CDR3: CASSFDRQETQYF. The CDR3 DNA sequence: TGCGCCAGCAGCTTCGACAGACAAGAGACCCAGTACTTC.

The V and J genes are TRBV2 and TRBJ2-5; D not certain. V lost 2 bases, J lost 5 bases, and 18 bases lay in between. CDR1 and CDR2 from the germline V gene are SNHLY and FYNNEI. The CDR3 has 16 amino acids. CDR3 protein: CASSETLSFIRETQYF. The CDR3 DNA sequence: TGTGCCAGCAGTGAAACCCTATCTTTTATCAGGGAGACCCAGTACTTC. Looking up the rest from reference TRBV2 and TRBJ2-5 gives the full variable domain: EPEVTQTPSHQVTQMGQEVILRCVPISNHLYFYWYRQILGQKVEFLVSFYNNEISEKSEIFDDQFSVERPDGSNFTLKIRSTKLEDSAMYFCASSETLSFIRETQYFGPGTRLLVL.